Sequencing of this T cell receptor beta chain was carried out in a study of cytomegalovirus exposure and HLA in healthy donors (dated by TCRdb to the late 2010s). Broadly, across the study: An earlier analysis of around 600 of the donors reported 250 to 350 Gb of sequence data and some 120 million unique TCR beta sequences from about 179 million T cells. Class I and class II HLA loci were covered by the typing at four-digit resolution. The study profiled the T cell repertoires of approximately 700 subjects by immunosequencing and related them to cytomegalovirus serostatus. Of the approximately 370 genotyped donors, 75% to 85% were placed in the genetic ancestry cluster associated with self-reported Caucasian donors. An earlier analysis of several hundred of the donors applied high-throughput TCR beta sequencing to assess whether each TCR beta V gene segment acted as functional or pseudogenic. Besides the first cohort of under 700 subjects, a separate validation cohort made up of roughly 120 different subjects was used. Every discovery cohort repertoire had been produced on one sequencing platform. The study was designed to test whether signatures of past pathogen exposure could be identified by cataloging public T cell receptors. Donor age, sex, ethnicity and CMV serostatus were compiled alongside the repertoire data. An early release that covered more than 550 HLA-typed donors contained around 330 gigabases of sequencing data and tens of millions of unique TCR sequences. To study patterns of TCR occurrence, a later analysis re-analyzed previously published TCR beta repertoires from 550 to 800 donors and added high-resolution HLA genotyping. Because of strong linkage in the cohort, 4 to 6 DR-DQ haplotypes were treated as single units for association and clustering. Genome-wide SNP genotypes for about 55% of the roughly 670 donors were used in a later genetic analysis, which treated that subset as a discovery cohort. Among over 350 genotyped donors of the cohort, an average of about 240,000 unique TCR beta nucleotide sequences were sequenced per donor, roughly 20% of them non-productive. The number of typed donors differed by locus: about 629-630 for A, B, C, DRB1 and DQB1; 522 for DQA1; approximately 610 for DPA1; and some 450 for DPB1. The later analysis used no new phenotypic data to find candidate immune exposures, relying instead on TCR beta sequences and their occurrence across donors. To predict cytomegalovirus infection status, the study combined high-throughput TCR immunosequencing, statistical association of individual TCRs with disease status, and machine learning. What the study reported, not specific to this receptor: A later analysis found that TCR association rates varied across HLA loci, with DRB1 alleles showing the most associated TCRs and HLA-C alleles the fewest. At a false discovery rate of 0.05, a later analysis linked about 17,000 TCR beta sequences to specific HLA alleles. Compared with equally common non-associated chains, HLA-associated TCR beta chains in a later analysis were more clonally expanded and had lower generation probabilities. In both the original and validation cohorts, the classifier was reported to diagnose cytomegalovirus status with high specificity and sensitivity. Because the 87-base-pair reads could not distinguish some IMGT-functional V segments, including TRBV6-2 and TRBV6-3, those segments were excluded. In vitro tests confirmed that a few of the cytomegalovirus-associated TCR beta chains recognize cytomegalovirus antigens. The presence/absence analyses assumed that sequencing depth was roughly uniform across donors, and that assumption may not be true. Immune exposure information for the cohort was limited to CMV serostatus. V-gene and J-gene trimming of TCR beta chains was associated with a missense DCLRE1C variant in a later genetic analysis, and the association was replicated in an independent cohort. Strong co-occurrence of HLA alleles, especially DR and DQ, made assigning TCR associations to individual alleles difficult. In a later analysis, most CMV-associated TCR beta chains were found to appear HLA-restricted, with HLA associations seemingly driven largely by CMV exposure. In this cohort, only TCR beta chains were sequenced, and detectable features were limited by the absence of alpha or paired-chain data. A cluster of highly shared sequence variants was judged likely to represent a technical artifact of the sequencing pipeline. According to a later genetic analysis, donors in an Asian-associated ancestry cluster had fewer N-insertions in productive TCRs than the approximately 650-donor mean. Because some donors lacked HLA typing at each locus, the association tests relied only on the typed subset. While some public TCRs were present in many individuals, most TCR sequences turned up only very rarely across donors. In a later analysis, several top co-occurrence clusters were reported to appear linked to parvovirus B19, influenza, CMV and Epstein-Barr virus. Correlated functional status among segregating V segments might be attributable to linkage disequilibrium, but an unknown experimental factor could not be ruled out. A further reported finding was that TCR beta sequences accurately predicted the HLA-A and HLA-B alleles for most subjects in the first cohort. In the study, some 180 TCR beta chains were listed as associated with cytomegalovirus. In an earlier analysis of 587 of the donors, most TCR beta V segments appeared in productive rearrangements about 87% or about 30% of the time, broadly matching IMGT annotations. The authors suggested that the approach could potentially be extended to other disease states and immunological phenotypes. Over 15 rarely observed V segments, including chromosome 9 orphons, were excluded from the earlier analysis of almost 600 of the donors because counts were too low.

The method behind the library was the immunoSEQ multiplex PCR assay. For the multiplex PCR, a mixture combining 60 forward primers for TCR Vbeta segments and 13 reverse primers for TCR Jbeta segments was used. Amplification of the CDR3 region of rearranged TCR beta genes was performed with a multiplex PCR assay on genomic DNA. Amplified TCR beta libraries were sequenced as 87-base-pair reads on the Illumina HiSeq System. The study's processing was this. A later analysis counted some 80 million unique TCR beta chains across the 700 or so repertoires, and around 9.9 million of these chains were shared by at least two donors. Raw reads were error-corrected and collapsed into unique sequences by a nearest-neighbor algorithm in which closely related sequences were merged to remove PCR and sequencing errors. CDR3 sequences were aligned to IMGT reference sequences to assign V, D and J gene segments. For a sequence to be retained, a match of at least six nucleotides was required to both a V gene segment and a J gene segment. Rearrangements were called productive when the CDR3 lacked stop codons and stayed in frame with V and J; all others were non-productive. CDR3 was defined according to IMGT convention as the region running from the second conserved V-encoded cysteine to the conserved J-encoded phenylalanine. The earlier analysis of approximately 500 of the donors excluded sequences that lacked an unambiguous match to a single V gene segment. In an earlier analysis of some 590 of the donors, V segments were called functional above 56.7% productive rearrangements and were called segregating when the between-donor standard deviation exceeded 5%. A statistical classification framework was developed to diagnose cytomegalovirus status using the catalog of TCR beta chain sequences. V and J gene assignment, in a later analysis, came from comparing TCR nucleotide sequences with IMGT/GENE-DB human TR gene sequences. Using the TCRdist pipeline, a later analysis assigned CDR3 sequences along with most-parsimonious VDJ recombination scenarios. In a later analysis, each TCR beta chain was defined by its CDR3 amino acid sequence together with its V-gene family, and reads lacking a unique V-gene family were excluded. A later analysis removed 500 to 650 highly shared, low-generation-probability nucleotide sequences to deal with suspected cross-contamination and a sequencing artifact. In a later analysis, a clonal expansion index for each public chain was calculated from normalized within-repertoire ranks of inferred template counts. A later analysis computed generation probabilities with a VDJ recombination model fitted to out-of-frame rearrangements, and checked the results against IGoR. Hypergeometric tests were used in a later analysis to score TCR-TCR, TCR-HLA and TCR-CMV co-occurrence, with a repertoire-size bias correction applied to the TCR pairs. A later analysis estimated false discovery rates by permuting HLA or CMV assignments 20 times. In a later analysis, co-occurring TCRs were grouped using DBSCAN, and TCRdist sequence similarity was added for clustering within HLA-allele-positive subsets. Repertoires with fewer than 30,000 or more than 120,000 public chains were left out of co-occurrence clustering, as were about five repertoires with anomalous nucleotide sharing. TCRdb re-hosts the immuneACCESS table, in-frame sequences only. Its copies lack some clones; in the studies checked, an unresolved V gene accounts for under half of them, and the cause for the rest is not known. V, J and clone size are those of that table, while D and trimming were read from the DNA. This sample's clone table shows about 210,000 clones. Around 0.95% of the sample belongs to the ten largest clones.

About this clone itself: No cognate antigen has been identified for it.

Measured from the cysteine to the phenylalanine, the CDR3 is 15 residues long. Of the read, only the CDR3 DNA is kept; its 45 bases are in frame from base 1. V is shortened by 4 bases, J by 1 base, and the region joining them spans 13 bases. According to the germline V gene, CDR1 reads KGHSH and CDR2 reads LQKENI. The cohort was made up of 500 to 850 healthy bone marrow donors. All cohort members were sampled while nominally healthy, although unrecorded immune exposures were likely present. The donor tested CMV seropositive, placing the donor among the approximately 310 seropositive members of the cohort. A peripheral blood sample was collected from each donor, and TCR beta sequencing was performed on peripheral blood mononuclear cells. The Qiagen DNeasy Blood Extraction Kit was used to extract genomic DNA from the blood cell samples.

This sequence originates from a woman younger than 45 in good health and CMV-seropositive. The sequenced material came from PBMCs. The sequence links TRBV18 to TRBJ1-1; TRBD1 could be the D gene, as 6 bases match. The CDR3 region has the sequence CASSLSGHRNTEAFF. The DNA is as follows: TGTGCCAGCTCACTATCGGGACATAGGAACACTGAAGCTTTCTTT.